The clone carrying this T cell receptor beta chain was counted only a few times. What it binds is unknown. The sample is drawn from a study of naive and memory T cell subsets. Study-wide results and caveats: Naive and memory repertoire findings lacked a ground truth for validation. A few larger clonotypes appeared in naive repertoires, especially CD8, possibly memory cells re-expressing CD45RA.

Two oligonucleotides, mixed equimolar, formed the beta constant-region primer covering TRBC1 and TRBC2. The ligated cDNA underwent four PCR rounds using SP2 and nested alpha and beta constant-region primers. TCRdb recomputed calls from the UMI-ligation and nested PCR reads with MiXCR, one row per CDR3 protein. This sample carries about 90,000 distinct CDR3 sequences, 10% to 12% of them seen once, and the ten largest clones take around 0.13%. The sample consisted of naive CD4+ T cells from blood. The receptor's source is a human donor in good health.

The CDR3 nucleotides are TGTGCCAGCAGCCCCCGGGGGGGGGGCATCACAGATACGCAGTATTTT. It codes for CASSPRGGGITDTQYF. The chain links TRBV7-2 to TRBJ2-3; 8 positions agree with TRBD2. The germline CDR1 and CDR2 sequences are SGHTA and FQGNSA. Unmatched junction bases numbered 9, after V lost 5 bases and J lost 2 bases. There are 16 residues in the CDR3.